This TCR beta chain derives from a study of T cell repertoires in cytomegalovirus infection. Background on the study: A matching HLA type, together with CMV infection, was signaled by public TCR beta signatures.

V trimming: 11 bases; J trimming: 3 bases; junction bases outside the gene matches: 8. The CDR3 contains 13 residues. Comments on this clonotype: Its antigen is not identified.

The study, taken as a whole, reports: Of the TCR beta families, the public ones yielded a cumulative frequency that identified carriers of CMV plus the relevant HLA. The study found HLA-C-restricted CMV-specific TCR beta clonotypes dominating the ex vivo response.

TCRdb re-derived calls from the reads in MiXCR, one entry per CDR3 protein. This table has about 100,000 distinct CDR3 sequences, 23% appearing once. The chain combines TRBV12-3 or TRBV12-4 with TRBJ1-2; TRBD1 matches at 8 bases. This sequence originates from a human donor in good health (CMV status not recorded). Some clones in this sample may be carry-over from other donors' samples. The specimen was CD8+ T cells from PBMCs. CDR3 in DNA: TGTGCCGTAACGACAGGGGCTGACTATGGCTACACCTTC. Its translation: CAVTTGADYGYTF.